Following are 15 T cell receptor beta chains from one sample sequenced in a study of blood T cells in healthy people across ages. Combining a sample-barcoded 5' primer with a J-beta primer mix, a second PCR ran for roughly 6 to 12 cycles. TCRdb used MiXCR to reprocess the 5' RACE reads, holding one entry per CDR3 protein. Counted here are approximately 940,000 distinct CDR3 sequences, about 48% occurring once; the ten biggest clones make up roughly 12%. Source material: blood. The receptor set was obtained from a young man in good health.

J is TRBJ2-5 and V is TRBV6-2 or TRBV6-3; 8 bases match TRBD1. Per the germline V gene, CDR1 is MNHEY and CDR2 is SVGEGT. This CDR3 spans 15 amino acids. V was clipped by 3 bases and J by 11 bases; unmatched bases: 14. The CDR3 loop is CASSYRGQGTGEQYF. The DNA for the CDR3 is TGTGCCAGCAGTTATCGCGGACAGGGAACCGGGGAGCAGTACTTC.

There are a few counts of this clonotype. This chain links TRBV7-3 with TRBJ2-1; 8 bases match TRBD2. Trimming at V came to 6 bases and at J to 7 bases, leaving 17 bases not matched to a gene. Per the germline V gene, CDR1 is SGHTA and CDR2 is FQGTGA. The CDR3 length is 17 residues. The chain's CDR3 is CASSPLLGGAIKNEQFF. The CDR3 DNA reads as TGTGCCAGCAGTCCTCTCCTCGGGGGGGCCATAAAAAATGAGCAGTTCTTC.

The rearrangement joins TRBV7-8 to TRBJ1-2; TRBD1 matches at 10 bases. Looked up from germline, CDR1 is SGHVS and CDR2 is FQNEAQ. The J segment lost 4 bases and the V segment lost 5 bases, leaving 7 bases of the junction unmatched. The CDR3 covers 15 residues. DNA for the CDR3: TGTGCCAGCAGCACGGGACAGGGGTTAGGCTATGGCTACACCTTC. This gives the protein CASSTGQGLGYGYTF.

The chain recombines TRBV5-6 with TRBJ2-2; TRBD1 or TRBD2 may be the D gene (6 bases each). The CDR3 is 16 residues long. The germline CDR1 and CDR2 sequences are SGHDT and YYEEEE. V was trimmed by 4 bases and J by 1 base, leaving 14 bases between them. CDR3 in DNA: TGTGCCAGCAGCGGGGGGCCAAGCGGGAACACCGGGGAGCTGTTTTTT. Amino acid sequence: CASSGGPSGNTGELFF.

The chain joins TRBV6-2 or TRBV6-3 to TRBJ2-5, with D uncertain. This CDR3 region has 12 residues. V dropped 10 bases and J dropped 6 bases, with 15 bases sitting between them. Germline loops: CDR1 MNHEY, CDR2 SVGEGT. The CDR3 DNA is TGTGCCACCGTCTCGAGTGGGAAGACCCAGTACTTC. It is translated as CATVSSGKTQYF.

This clonotype has only a few counts. The V call is TRBV20-1, the J call TRBJ1-5; D is uncertain. There are 13 residues in the CDR3. The V end was cut by 5 bases, the J end by 3 bases, with 11 bases between. CDR1 DFQATT and CDR2 SNEGSKA come from the germline V gene (reference sequence). This chain's CDR3 is CSAADNHNQPQHF. The CDR3 nucleotides read TGCAGTGCTGCCGACAACCACAATCAGCCCCAGCATTTT.

This sequence joins TRBV2 and TRBJ1-6; tentative D call: TRBD1 (5 bases). The CDR3 consists of 14 residues. Germline CDR1 and CDR2: SNHLY and FYNNEI. V was clipped by 4 bases and J by 10 bases, with 14 bases between them. Here the CDR3 reads CASSGDQFSSPLHF. The CDR3 DNA sequence: TGTGCCAGCAGTGGGGACCAATTCTCCTCACCCCTCCACTTT.

This clonotype was counted only a few times. The J gene is TRBJ1-4, the V gene TRBV5-1; tentative D call: TRBD1 (5 bases). Trimming removed 0 bases from V and 8 bases from J, with 11 bases in between. There are 14 residues in the CDR3. Per the germline V gene, CDR1 is SGHRS and CDR2 is YFSETQ. CDR3 nucleotide sequence: TGCGCCAGCAGCTTGGGACGGGAGGGGGAAAAACTGTTTTTT. Its protein is CASSLGREGEKLFF.

The V gene is TRBV20-1, the J gene TRBJ2-5; perhaps TRBD2 as D (5 bases). TRBJ2-7 matches the DNA end more closely, so the J call is doubtful. This CDR3 is built from 15 residues. CDR1 DFQATT and CDR2 SNEGSKA come from the germline V gene (reference sequence). The CDR3 is CSAIGAVGAIYEQYF. In DNA, the CDR3 is TGCAGTGCTATAGGAGCGGTGGGAGCGATCTACGAGCAGTACTTC.

This clonotype was counted only a few times. The rearrangement uses TRBV27 and TRBJ2-3; weak D call: TRBD2 (6 bases). The germline V gene encodes CDR1 MNHEY and CDR2 SMNVEV (reference sequence). The V gene lost 5 bases and the J gene lost 5 bases, with 17 bases spanning the gap. This CDR3 has 15 residues. The CDR3 region has the DNA TGTGCCAGCAGTCCCCGGCGGGCGGGAAAAGATACGCAGTATTTT. It is translated as CASSPRRAGKDTQYF.

This clonotype is a singleton in its sample. The CDR3 nucleotides read TGTGCCAGCAGTTTAACCGGGACAGGGACGATTAATGAGCAGTTCTTC. Translation: CASSLTGTGTINEQFF. The chain recombines TRBV27 with TRBJ2-1; TRBD1 agrees at 9 bases. The CDR3 has 16 residues. V shed 2 bases and J 7 bases; nucleotides not matched to a gene: 9. Per the germline V gene, CDR1 is MNHEY and CDR2 is SMNVEV (reference sequence).

As concerns this clonotype: The junction departs from the called germline gene at one end, perhaps through a read error. The rearrangement joins TRBV4-1 to TRBJ2-3; no definite D call. This CDR3 is built from 16 residues. Germline V gene data show CDR1 as MGHRA and CDR2 as YSYEKL. CDR3 sequence (DNA): TGCGCCAGCAGCCGCCCGACCCTCCTTGATGCGGATACGCGGTATTTT. Translation: CASSRPTLLDADTRYF.

The chain recombines TRBV3-1 with TRBJ2-1; TRBD2 is a possible D gene (5 bases). This CDR3 has 14 amino acids. Trimming took 1 base from V and 5 from J, leaving 9 bases between them. Germline loops: CDR1 LGHDT, CDR2 YNNKEL (reference sequence). The CDR3 nucleotides read TGTGCCAGCAGCCAAGTCGGGGTCCACAATGAGCAGTTCTTC. This encodes CASSQVGVHNEQFF.

This clonotype was seen just once. The V call is TRBV7-2, the J call TRBJ2-5, with 10 nucleotides matching TRBD2. Germline V CDR1 and CDR2: SGHTA, FQGNSA. The length of the CDR3 is 14 residues. Trimming at V came to 7 bases and at J to 5 bases, leaving 7 bases not matched to a gene. Here the CDR3 DNA reads TGTGCCAGCAAAAGAGCGGGGGGGAGTGAGACCCAGTACTTC. Encoded protein: CASKRAGGSETQYF.

J is TRBJ2-5 and V is TRBV14; weak D call: TRBD1 (6 bases). Germline assignment: CDR1 SGHDN and CDR2 FVKESK. V shed 0 bases and J shed 7 bases, with 15 bases lying between them. The CDR3 is made up of 15 amino acids. The CDR3 coding sequence is TGTGCCAGCAGCCAAGATAGGCAGGGGCGACCGACCCAGTACTTC. Translated: CASSQDRQGRPTQYF.